This is a list of T cell receptor beta chains from one sample in a study of graft-versus-host responses after intestinal transplantation. No antigen is known for these receptors. The repertoire was sequenced with immunoSEQ multiplex PCR; TCRdb's copy has only in-frame clones and lacks some. The sample contains just under 65,000 clones, 90% to 95% of which appear only once. The sample in question was unstimulated CD8+ T cells sorted from spleen or lymph node cells, obtained before transplant. These receptors all come from a human donor who was the organ donor for an intestinal transplant. CDR3s include the opening cysteine and the closing phenylalanine or tryptophan. Fields, in order: V gene, clone size, J gene, D gene, CDR3 protein, CDR3 DNA. The D gene is left open where the match is weak. Some rows mark clone size as missing; the rest say once, few, many or name a class of expanded clone.

TRBV5-6,-,TRBJ2-1,-,CASSPQPDSGSTYNEQFF,TGTGCCAGCAGCCCCCAACCGGACTCCGGGAGTACCTACAATGAGCAGTTCTTC
TRBV7-4,-,TRBJ1-1,-,CASSLRDTKMNTEAFF,TGTGCCAGCAGCTTAAGGGACACCAAAATGAACACTGAAGCTTTCTTT
TRBV19,-,TRBJ2-7,TRBD2,CASSVSGGSSYEQYF,TGTGCCAGTAGTGTTAGCGGGGGCAGCTCCTACGAGCAGTACTTC
TRBV19,-,TRBJ2-5,-,CASSISHKETQYF,TGTGCCAGTAGTATTTCCCACAAAGAGACCCAGTACTTC
TRBV7-8,-,TRBJ1-5,-,CASSLTAGYDQPQHF,TGTGCCAGCAGCTTAACGGCAGGATATGATCAGCCCCAGCATTTT
TRBV9,once,TRBJ2-3,TRBD1,CASSVEGTAKDTQYF,TGTGCCAGCAGCGTAGAGGGGACAGCGAAGGATACGCAGTATTTT
TRBV7-9,-,TRBJ1-1,TRBD1,CASSRGQEVTEAFF,TGTGCCAGCAGCCGTGGACAGGAGGTAACTGAAGCTTTCTTT
TRBV5-4,-,TRBJ1-2,-,CASSLRYESSNYGYTF,TGTGCCAGCAGCTTGCGTTACGAGTCTTCAAACTATGGCTACACCTTC
TRBV9,once,TRBJ2-1,TRBD1,CASSVDRGARNNEQFF,TGTGCCAGCAGCGTAGACAGGGGCGCGAGAAACAATGAGCAGTTCTTC
TRBV28,-,TRBJ2-7,-,CASSILGNEQYF,TGTGCCAGCAGCATCCTAGGAAACGAGCAGTACTTC
TRBV18,-,TRBJ1-4,-,CASSPRPDREDEKLFF,TGTGCCAGCTCACCACGGCCGGACAGAGAGGATGAAAAACTGTTTTTT
TRBV19,-,TRBJ2-7,-,CASTPGGGQAYEQYF,TGTGCCAGTACACCCGGGGGAGGCCAGGCCTACGAGCAGTACTTC
TRBV28,-,TRBJ2-7,-,CASSWEAAPYEQYF,TGTGCCAGCAGTTGGGAGGCCGCTCCCTACGAGCAGTACTTC
TRBV9,once,TRBJ1-1,TRBD1,CASSVCTRDRIAFF,TGTGCCAGCAGCGTCTGTACTCGGGACAGAATAGCTTTCTTT
TRBV28,once,TRBJ2-7,TRBD2,CASSFSGGYEQYF,TGTGCCAGCAGTTTTTCGGGGGGGTACGAGCAGTACTTC
TRBV7-3,-,TRBJ2-7,TRBD1,CASSLNASGQGLSEQYF,TGTGCCAGCAGCTTAAACGCTTCGGGACAGGGTCTTTCCGAGCAGTACTTC
TRBV4-3,-,TRBJ2-1,TRBD2,CASSQALAGFYLTYNEQFF,TGCGCCAGCAGCCAGGCCCTAGCGGGGTTTTACCTAACCTACAATGAGCAGTTCTTC
TRBV27,-,TRBJ1-6,-,CASSSFLQARQLLHF,TGTGCCAGCAGTTCCTTTCTGCAGGCCAGGCAGCTCCTCCACTTT
TRBV18,once,TRBJ2-3,TRBD2,CASSPGTSGRASTDTQYF,TGTGCCAGCTCACCTGGGACTAGCGGGAGGGCCAGCACAGATACGCAGTATTTT
TRBV7-9,-,TRBJ2-1,TRBD1,CASSYPGQGENEQFF,TGTGCCAGCAGTTACCCGGGACAGGGGGAAAATGAGCAGTTCTTC
TRBV28,-,TRBJ2-3,TRBD1,CASSLRGQTDTQYF,TGTGCCAGCAGCCTCAGGGGGCAGACAGATACGCAGTATTTT
TRBV4-1,-,TRBJ1-1,-,CASSQARVTEAFF,TGCGCCAGCAGCCAAGCCAGGGTTACTGAAGCTTTCTTT
TRBV27,-,TRBJ1-5,TRBD1,CASSWGQSNQPQHF,TGTGCCAGCAGTTGGGGACAGAGCAATCAGCCCCAGCATTTT
TRBV27,-,TRBJ1-5,-,CASSSGQYNQPQHF,TGTGCCAGCAGTTCCGGACAGTACAATCAGCCCCAGCATTTT
TRBV7-8,-,TRBJ2-5,TRBD1,CASSSGGSGETQYF,TGTGCCAGCAGCTCAGGGGGCTCGGGGGAGACCCAGTACTTC
TRBV11-2,-,TRBJ1-1,TRBD1,CASSLDPGGPEREAFF,TGTGCCAGCAGCTTAGATCCAGGGGGGCCGGAGAGGGAAGCTTTCTTT
TRBV6-4,once,TRBJ2-1,-,CASSEIRADYNEQFF,TGTGCCAGCAGTGAGATCAGGGCAGACTACAATGAGCAGTTCTTC
TRBV5-4,-,TRBJ2-7,-,CASSLFDEQYF,TGTGCCAGCAGCTTGTTCGACGAGCAGTACTTC
TRBV9,-,TRBJ1-2,-,CASSHQTGSYNYGYTF,TGTGCCAGCAGCCACCAAACAGGGTCCTACAACTATGGCTACACCTTC
TRBV7-7,-,TRBJ1-1,-,CASSLIVAGMDTEAFF,TGTGCTAGCAGCTTAATCGTTGCAGGGATGGACACTGAAGCTTTCTTT
TRBV7-6,-,TRBJ2-1,TRBD2,CASSYTRLAGKRNEQFF,TGTGCCAGCAGCTACACTAGACTAGCGGGAAAGAGGAATGAGCAGTTCTTC